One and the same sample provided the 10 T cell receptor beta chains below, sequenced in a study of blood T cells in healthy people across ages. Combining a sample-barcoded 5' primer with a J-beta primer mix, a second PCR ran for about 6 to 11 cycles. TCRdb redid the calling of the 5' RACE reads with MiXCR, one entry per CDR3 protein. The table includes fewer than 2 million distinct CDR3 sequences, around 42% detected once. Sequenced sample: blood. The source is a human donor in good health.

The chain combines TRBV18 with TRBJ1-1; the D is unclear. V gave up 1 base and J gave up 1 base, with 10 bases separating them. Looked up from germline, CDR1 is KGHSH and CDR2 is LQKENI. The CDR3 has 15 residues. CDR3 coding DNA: TGTGCCAGCTCACCACAGTTAAATGGGAACACTGAAGCTTTCTTT. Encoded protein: CASSPQLNGNTEAFF.

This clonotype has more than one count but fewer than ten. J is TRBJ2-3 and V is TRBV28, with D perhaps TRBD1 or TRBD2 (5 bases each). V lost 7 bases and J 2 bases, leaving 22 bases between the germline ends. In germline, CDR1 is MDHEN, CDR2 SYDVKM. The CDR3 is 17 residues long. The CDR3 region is CASNSRGQGGITDTQYF. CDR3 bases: TGTGCCAGCAACTCCCGGGGTCAGGGCGGAATCACAGATACGCAGTATTTT.

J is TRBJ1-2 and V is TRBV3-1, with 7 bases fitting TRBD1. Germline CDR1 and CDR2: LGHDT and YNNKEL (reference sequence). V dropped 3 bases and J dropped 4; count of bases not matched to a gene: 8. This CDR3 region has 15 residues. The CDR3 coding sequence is TGTGCCAGCAGCCACCGGGACAGTCGACCCTATGGCTACACCTTC. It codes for CASSHRDSRPYGYTF.

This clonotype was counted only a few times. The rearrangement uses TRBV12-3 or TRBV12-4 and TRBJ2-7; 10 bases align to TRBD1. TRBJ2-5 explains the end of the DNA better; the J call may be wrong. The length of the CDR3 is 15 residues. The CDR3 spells CASSSGTGAGKTQYF. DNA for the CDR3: TGTGCCAGCAGTTCCGGGACAGGGGCAGGAAAGACCCAGTACTTC.

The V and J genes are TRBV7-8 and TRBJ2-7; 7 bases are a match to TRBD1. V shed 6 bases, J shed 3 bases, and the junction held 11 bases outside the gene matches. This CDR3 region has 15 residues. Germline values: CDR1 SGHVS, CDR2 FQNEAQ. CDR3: CASRQTGTDIYEQYF. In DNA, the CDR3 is TGTGCCAGCAGACAAACCGGGACAGACATCTACGAGCAGTACTTC.

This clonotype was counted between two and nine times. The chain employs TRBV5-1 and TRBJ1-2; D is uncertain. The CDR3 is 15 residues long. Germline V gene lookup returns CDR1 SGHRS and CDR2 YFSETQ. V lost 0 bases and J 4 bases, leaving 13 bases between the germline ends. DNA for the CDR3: TGCGCCAGCAGCTTGGACGGCAGGTGGTTCTATGGCTACACCTTC. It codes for CASSLDGRWFYGYTF.

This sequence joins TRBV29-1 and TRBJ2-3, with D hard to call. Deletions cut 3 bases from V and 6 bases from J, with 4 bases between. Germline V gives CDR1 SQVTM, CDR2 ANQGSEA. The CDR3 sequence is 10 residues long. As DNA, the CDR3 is TGCAGCGTTGAGAGTGATACGCAGTATTTT. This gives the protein CSVESDTQYF.

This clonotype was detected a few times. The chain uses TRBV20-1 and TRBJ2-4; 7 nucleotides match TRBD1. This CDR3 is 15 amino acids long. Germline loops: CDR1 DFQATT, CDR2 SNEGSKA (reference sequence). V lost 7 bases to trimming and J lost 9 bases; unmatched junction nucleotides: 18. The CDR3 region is CSVKGQLTAPAIQYF. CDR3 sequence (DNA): TGCAGTGTAAAGGGACAGTTAACAGCCCCGGCCATTCAGTACTTC.

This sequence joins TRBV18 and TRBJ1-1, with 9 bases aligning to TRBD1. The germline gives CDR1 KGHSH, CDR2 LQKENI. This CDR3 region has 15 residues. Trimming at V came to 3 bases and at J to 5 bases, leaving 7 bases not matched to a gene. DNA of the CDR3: TGTGCCAGCTCACCGACGACAGGGGGAGAGACTGAAGCTTTCTTT. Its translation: CASSPTTGGETEAFF.

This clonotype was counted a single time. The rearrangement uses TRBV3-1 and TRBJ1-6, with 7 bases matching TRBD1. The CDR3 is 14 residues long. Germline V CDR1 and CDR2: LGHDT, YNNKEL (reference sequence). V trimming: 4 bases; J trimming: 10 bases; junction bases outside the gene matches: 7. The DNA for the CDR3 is TGTGCCAGCAGCCCCCTTCACAGGGGATCACCCCTCCACTTT. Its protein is CASSPLHRGSPLHF.